What follows are 22 T cell receptor beta chains derived from one specimen sequenced in a study of blood T cell repertoires in COVID-19. Some clones are missing from TCRdb's copy, which holds only in-frame ones; the method was immunoSEQ multiplex PCR. Among some 53,000 clones listed, less than 95% were seen once. The material sequenced was peripheral blood. The receptor set was obtained from a human donor in a cohort sampled during active COVID-19.

The V call is TRBV6-5, the J call TRBJ2-2; TRBD2 matches at 10 bases. The V gene end was trimmed by 11 bases and the J gene end by 7 bases; junction bases not matched to a gene: 13. The germline CDR1 and CDR2 sequences are MNHEY and SVGAGI. This CDR3 region has 15 residues. The CDR3 nucleotides are TGTGCCTCCACCCGGCTAGCGGGAGTTGACGGGGAGCTGTTTTTT. Protein: CASTRLAGVDGELFF.

The chain carries TRBV5-1 and TRBJ1-1, with D unresolved. V was clipped by 0 bases and J by 1 base, with 4 bases between them. The CDR3 consists of 13 residues. CDR1 and CDR2 from the germline V gene are SGHRS and YFSETQ. CDR3 loop: CASSLEQNTEAFF. CDR3 nucleotide sequence: TGCGCCAGCAGCTTGGAACAGAACACTGAAGCTTTCTTT.

This clone appeared once. The chain joins TRBV5-4 to TRBJ2-1; 13 positions match TRBD2. Germline CDR1 and CDR2: SGHNT and YYREEE (reference sequence). The CDR3 runs 17 residues. The junction had 12 bases not matched to a gene; V was cut back by 3 bases and J by 9 bases. For the CDR3, the DNA is TGTGCCAGCAGCTCCTCCGGGACTAGCGGGACAAGGGGTGAGCAGTTCTTC. Residues: CASSSSGTSGTRGEQFF.

This clone was seen a single time. The chain carries TRBV18 and TRBJ2-1; possible D gene TRBD2, 6 bases. The germline gives CDR1 KGHSH, CDR2 LQKENI. The ends were cut back, 2 bases at V and 4 bases at J, with 15 bases in the middle. The CDR3 runs 16 residues. CDR3 DNA sequence: TGTGCCAGCTCACCAGCGCTAGCGAGACTTTACAATGAGCAGTTCTTC. It yields the protein CASSPALARLYNEQFF.

This chain links TRBV25-1 with TRBJ1-6; the D gene is possibly TRBD1 (5 bases). This CDR3 is 15 amino acids long. The germline CDR1 and CDR2 sequences are MGHDK and SYGVNS. V was pared by 0 bases and J by 6 bases, with 9 bases between. CDR3 sequence reads: CASSEYQGINSPLHF. For the CDR3, the DNA is TGTGCCAGCAGTGAATATCAGGGAATTAATTCACCCCTCCACTTT.

Note on this clone: This CDR3 is also generated by other DNA sequences in the sample. The chain uses TRBV5-1 and TRBJ1-1, with 9 bases matching TRBD1. Trimming at V came to 4 bases and at J to 2 bases, leaving 6 bases not matched to a gene. CDR3 length equals 15 residues. In germline, CDR1 is SGHRS, CDR2 YFSETQ. The CDR3 region has the DNA TGCGCCAGCAGCCCTGGACAGGGGCTAAACACTGAAGCTTTCTTT. Protein product: CASSPGQGLNTEAFF.

V usage is TRBV28 and J usage is TRBJ2-2; TRBD1 agrees at 7 bases. Germline-derived CDR1 and CDR2 are MDHEN and SYDVKM. After removal of 4 bases from V and 8 bases from J, the junction contained 7 bases not matched to a gene. The CDR3 covers 14 residues. DNA for the CDR3: TGTGCCAGCAGTTCTGGACAGGTTGGTGGGGAGCTGTTTTTT. Translated: CASSSGQVGGELFF.

The chain links TRBV11-2 to TRBJ2-1; 8 bases map to TRBD2. The J segment lost 10 bases and the V segment lost 4 bases, leaving 9 bases of the junction unmatched. The CDR3 has 14 amino acids. The V gene's germline CDR1 is SGHAT and CDR2 FQNNGV. The CDR3 loop is CASSSVPREGEQFF. The CDR3 region has the DNA TGTGCCAGCAGCTCCGTACCCCGGGAGGGCGAGCAGTTCTTC.

V and J are TRBV5-1 and TRBJ1-2; D not certain. The CDR3 extends over 14 amino acids. Looked up from germline, CDR1 is SGHRS and CDR2 is YFSETQ. Deletions cut 4 bases from V and 8 bases from J, with 18 bases between. The CDR3 region is CASSPSAGLGGYTF. The CDR3 region has the DNA TGCGCCAGCAGCCCCTCGGCCGGACTGGGCGGCTACACCTTC.

The rearrangement uses TRBV28 and TRBJ2-7; tentative D call: TRBD2 (5 bases). The germline gives CDR1 MDHEN, CDR2 SYDVKM. This CDR3 has 15 amino acids. V was trimmed by 5 bases and J by 1 base, leaving 15 bases between them. The CDR3 DNA reads as TGTGCCAGCAGTCTTTGGGAGTCTAGATCCTACGAGCAGTACTTC. Its translation is CASSLWESRSYEQYF.

The chain recombines TRBV11-2 with TRBJ2-2; the match to TRBD2 covers 12 bases. V lost 5 bases and J lost 5; bases outside the gene matches: 6. The length of the CDR3 is 16 residues. Germline assignment: CDR1 SGHAT and CDR2 FQNNGV. The CDR3 region has the DNA TGTGCCAGCAGCCGCGGGCTAGCGGGAGGGACCGGGGAGCTGTTTTTT. It encodes CASSRGLAGGTGELFF.

The rearrangement uses TRBV5-6 and TRBJ2-3, with D tentatively TRBD1 (6 bases). The CDR3 loop spans 13 amino acids. V lost 5 bases and J 0 bases, leaving 7 bases between the germline ends. Germline lookup yields CDR1 SGHDT and CDR2 YYEEEE. As DNA, the CDR3 is TGTGCCAGCAGAGGACAGAGCACAGATACGCAGTATTTT. Protein: CASRGQSTDTQYF.

In DNA form, the CDR3 reads TGTGCCAGCAGCCGGAATTCGGGACAAAACACTGAAGCTTTCTTT. Its translation: CASSRNSGQNTEAFF. V usage is TRBV3-1 (or the pseudogene TRBV3-2) and J usage is TRBJ1-1; D is perhaps TRBD1 (6 bases). V was shortened by 4 bases and J by 2 bases, with 14 bases between the two germline ends. The CDR3 is 15 amino acids. Germline V gene sequence: CDR1 LGHDT, CDR2 YNNKEL (reference sequence).

The chain links TRBV15 to TRBJ1-5; D ambiguous. There are 15 residues in the CDR3. Deletions cut 1 base from V and 4 bases from J, with 11 bases between. Germline V CDR1 and CDR2: LNHNV, YYDKDF (reference sequence). CDR3 DNA: TGTGCCACCAGCAGAGGGGGAGAAAAGAATCAGCCCCAGCATTTT. It is translated as CATSRGGEKNQPQHF. The variable domain in full, with the rest retrieved from reference TRBV15 and TRBJ1-5, is DAMVIQNPRYQVTQFGKPVTLSCSQTLNHNVMYWYQQKSSQAPKLLFHYYDKDFNNEADTPDNFQSRRPNTSFCFLDIRSPGLGDTAMYLCATSRGGEKNQPQHFGDGTRLSIL.

This chain uses TRBV15 with TRBJ1-2; the D gene is possibly TRBD1 (6 bases). The V gene lost 0 bases and the J gene lost 2 bases, with 10 bases spanning the gap. CDR3 length: 15 amino acids. The germline gives CDR1 LNHNV, CDR2 YYDKDF (reference sequence). The CDR3, as DNA: TGTGCCACCAGCAGAGATATACAGGGCAACTATGGCTACACCTTC. It specifies CATSRDIQGNYGYTF.

This chain uses TRBV14 with TRBJ2-7; possible D gene TRBD1, 5 bases. The V gene lost 4 bases and the J gene lost 6 bases, with 13 bases spanning the gap. CDR1 SGHDN and CDR2 FVKESK come from the germline V gene. CDR3 length: 13 residues. The CDR3 spells CASSPPGYREQYF. DNA for the CDR3: TGTGCCAGCAGCCCTCCAGGGTACCGCGAGCAGTACTTC.

Points on this clone: Mismatch with germline at one junction end may stem from a read error. This chain joins TRBV11-1 and TRBJ1-1; D unclear. Germline CDR1 and CDR2: SGHAT and FQDESV (reference sequence). The CDR3 covers 13 residues. The DNA for the CDR3 is TGTGCAAGCAGCTTATTGAGGGACACTGAAGCTTTCTTT. Translating gives CASSLLRDTEAFF.

The V and J genes are TRBV11-2 and TRBJ2-7, with 11 bases matching TRBD2. V lost 4 bases, J lost 5 bases, and 10 bases stayed unmatched. Germline V gene sequence: CDR1 SGHAT, CDR2 FQNNGV. The CDR3 sequence is 16 residues long. The CDR3 DNA sequence: TGTGCCAGCAGCTCAGCCCGACTAGCGGGATCCGACGAGCAGTACTTC. As protein: CASSSARLAGSDEQYF.

The chain uses TRBV24-1 and TRBJ2-7; D is uncertain. The CDR3 is 11 residues long. V was trimmed by 9 bases and J by 6 bases, leaving 11 bases between them. Germline V gives CDR1 KGHDR, CDR2 SFDVKD. CDR3: CATSMRREQYF. CDR3 sequence (DNA): TGTGCCACCTCCATGAGGCGCGAGCAGTACTTC.

In its sample, this clone was seen once. The chain is built from TRBV3-1 (or the pseudogene TRBV3-2) and TRBJ2-2; a weak D match, TRBD1 (6 bases). Trimming pared 3 bases from V and 0 bases from J, leaving 8 bases between. CDR3 length: 15 residues. Germline V CDR1 and CDR2: LGHDT, YNNKEL (reference sequence). CDR3 nucleotides: TGTGCCAGCAGCCACCGGACAGCGAACACCGGGGAGCTGTTTTTT. This sequence encodes CASSHRTANTGELFF.

The V and J genes are TRBV7-8 and TRBJ2-5; a possible D gene is TRBD1 (5 bases). V shed 2 bases and J shed 0 bases, with 10 bases lying between them. This CDR3 is 15 amino acids long. In germline, CDR1 is SGHVS, CDR2 FQNEAQ. The CDR3 DNA sequence: TGTGCCAGCAGCTTAACAGGCAGAAACCAAGAGACCCAGTACTTC. It yields the protein CASSLTGRNQETQYF.

The V gene is TRBV11-2, the J gene TRBJ2-5; 10 bases line up with TRBD2. The CDR3 runs 19 residues. V shed 5 bases and J 5 bases; nucleotides not matched to a gene: 20. Germline assignment: CDR1 SGHAT and CDR2 FQNNGV. The CDR3 is CASSPKRGLALMGGETQYF. The CDR3 DNA is TGTGCCAGCAGCCCGAAACGGGGACTAGCGCTAATGGGAGGCGAGACCCAGTACTTC.